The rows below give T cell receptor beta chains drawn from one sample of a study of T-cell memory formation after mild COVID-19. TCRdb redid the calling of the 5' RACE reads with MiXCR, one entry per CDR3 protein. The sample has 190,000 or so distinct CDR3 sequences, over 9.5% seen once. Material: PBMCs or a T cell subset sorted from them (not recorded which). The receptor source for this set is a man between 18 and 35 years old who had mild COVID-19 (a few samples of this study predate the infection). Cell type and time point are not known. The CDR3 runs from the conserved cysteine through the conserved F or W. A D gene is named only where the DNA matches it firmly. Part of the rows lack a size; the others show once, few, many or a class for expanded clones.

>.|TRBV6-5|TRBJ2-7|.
CASSARGVTSEQYF
TGTGCCAGCAGCGCGCGGGGTGTCACCAGCGAGCAGTACTTC
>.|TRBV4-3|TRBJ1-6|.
CASSQDLATDSPLHF
TGCGCCAGCAGCCAAGATCTAGCGACAGATTCACCCCTCCACTTT
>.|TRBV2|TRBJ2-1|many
CASSEARELLAWFF
TGTGCCAGCAGTGAAGCGCGAGAGTTACTAGCCTGGTTCTTC
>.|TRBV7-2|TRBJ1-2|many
CASSLAGPYGYTF
TGTGCCAGCAGCTTGGCAGGCCCCTATGGCTACACCTTC
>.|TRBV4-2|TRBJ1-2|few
CASSRIPPRGYTF
TGTGCCAGCAGCCGAATCCCACCGCGAGGCTACACCTTC
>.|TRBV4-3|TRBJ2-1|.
CASSRDRQAAEQFF
TGCGCCAGCAGCCGCGACCGACAGGCGGCTGAGCAGTTCTTC
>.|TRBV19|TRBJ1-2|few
CASSDSPVNYGYTF
TGTGCCAGTAGTGATTCTCCGGTTAACTATGGCTACACCTTC
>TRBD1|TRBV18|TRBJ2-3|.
CASSGQGGTDTQYF
TGTGCCAGCTCTGGACAGGGAGGCACAGATACGCAGTATTTT
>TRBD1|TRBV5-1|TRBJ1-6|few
CASSRDSLSYNSPLHF
TGCGCCAGCAGTCGGGACAGCCTCTCCTATAATTCACCCCTCCACTTT
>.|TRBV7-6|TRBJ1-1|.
CASSLSQGKMNTEAFF
TGTGCCAGCAGCTTATCCCAGGGTAAAATGAACACTGAAGCTTTCTTT
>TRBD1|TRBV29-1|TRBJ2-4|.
CSVVGTRDRVKIGNIQYF
TGCAGCGTTGTGGGCACGCGGGACAGGGTCAAAATAGGAAACATTCAGTACTTC
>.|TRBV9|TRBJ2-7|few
CASSVALGEQYF
TGTGCCAGCAGCGTAGCTTTGGGCGAGCAGTACTTC
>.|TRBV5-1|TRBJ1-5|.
CASSLRPGGGNQPQHF
TGCGCCAGCAGCTTACGGCCCGGGGGAGGCAATCAGCCCCAGCATTTT
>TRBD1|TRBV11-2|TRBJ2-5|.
CASSIGTGRQTQYF
TGTGCCAGCAGCATCGGGACAGGGAGGCAGACCCAGTACTTC
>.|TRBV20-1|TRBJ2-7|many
CSAPDSVSYEQYF
TGCAGTGCCCCCGACAGTGTTTCCTACGAGCAGTACTTC
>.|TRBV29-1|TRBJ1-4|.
CSVGMRANEKLFF
TGCAGCGTTGGGATGAGGGCTAATGAAAAACTGTTTTTT
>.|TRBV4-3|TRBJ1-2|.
CASSQDRWAHYGYTF
TGCGCCAGCAGCCAAGATAGGTGGGCGCACTATGGCTACACCTTC
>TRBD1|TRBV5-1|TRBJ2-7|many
CASSLNTGGVHYEQYF
TGCGCCAGCAGCCTAAATACAGGGGGCGTTCACTACGAGCAGTACTTC
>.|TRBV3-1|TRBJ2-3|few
CASSLPGGLFDTQYF
TGTGCCAGCAGCCTCCCCGGGGGACTTTTCGATACGCAGTATTTT
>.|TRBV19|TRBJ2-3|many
CASSPSSENTQYF
TGTGCCAGTAGTCCCTCTTCGGAAAATACGCAGTATTTT
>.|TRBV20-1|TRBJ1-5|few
CSGRRYSNQPQHF
TGCAGTGGTAGGAGGTATAGCAATCAGCCCCAGCATTTT
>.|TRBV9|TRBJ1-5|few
CASSVEGDGYQPQHF
TGTGCCAGCAGCGTAGAGGGCGACGGATATCAGCCCCAGCATTTT
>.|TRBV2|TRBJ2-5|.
CASQADQETQYF
TGTGCCAGTCAAGCAGACCAAGAGACCCAGTACTTC
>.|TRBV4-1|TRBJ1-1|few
CASSHPRGDRTEAFF
TGCGCCAGCAGCCACCCTCGGGGGGATCGGACTGAAGCTTTCTTT
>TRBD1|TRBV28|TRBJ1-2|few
CASSWTGTAYGYTF
TGTGCCAGCAGTTGGACCGGGACAGCCTATGGCTACACCTTC
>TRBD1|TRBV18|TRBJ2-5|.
CASSFRQGGETQYF
TGTGCCAGCTCGTTCAGACAGGGTGGAGAGACCCAGTACTTC
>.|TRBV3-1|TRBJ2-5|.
CASSHGGNQETQYF
TGTGCCAGCAGCCACGGCGGGAATCAAGAGACCCAGTACTTC
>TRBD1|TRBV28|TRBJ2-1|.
CASSRYSDRGNEQFF
TGTGCCAGCAGTCGTTATTCGGACAGGGGCAATGAGCAGTTCTTC
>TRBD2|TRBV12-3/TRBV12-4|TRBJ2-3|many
CASSYSTGGPQDTQYF
TGTGCCAGCAGTTATTCGACGGGGGGGCCCCAAGATACGCAGTATTTT
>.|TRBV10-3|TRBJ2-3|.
CAISESGMADTQYF
TGTGCCATCAGTGAGTCGGGAATGGCAGATACGCAGTATTTT
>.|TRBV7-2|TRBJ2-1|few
CASSLRRYNEQFF
TGTGCCAGCAGCTTACGTAGATACAATGAGCAGTTCTTC
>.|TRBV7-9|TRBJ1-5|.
CDSSLASGPQHF
TGTGACAGCAGCTTAGCTTCGGGGCCCCAGCATTTT
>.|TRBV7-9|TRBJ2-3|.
CASELPSTDTQYF
TGTGCCAGCGAGCTACCTAGCACAGATACGCAGTATTTT
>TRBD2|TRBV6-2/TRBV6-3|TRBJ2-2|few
CASTPWASGNTGELFF
TGTGCCAGCACCCCATGGGCTAGCGGGAACACCGGGGAGCTGTTTTTT
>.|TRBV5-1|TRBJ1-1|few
CASSLNPGWTEAFF
TGCGCCAGCAGCTTGAATCCGGGTTGGACTGAAGCTTTCTTT
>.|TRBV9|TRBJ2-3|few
CASSVEGTDTQYF
TGTGCCAGCAGCGTAGAGGGGACAGATACGCAGTATTTT
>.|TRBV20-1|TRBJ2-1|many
CSAREGKGINEQFF
TGCAGTGCTAGAGAAGGAAAGGGTATCAATGAGCAGTTCTTC
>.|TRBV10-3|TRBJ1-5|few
CAISESIGGPRQPQHF
TGTGCCATCAGTGAGTCGATTGGGGGCCCCAGACAGCCCCAGCATTTT
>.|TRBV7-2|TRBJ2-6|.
CASSLGGTGANVLTF
TGTGCCAGCAGCTTAGGGGGCACCGGGGCCAACGTCCTGACTTTC
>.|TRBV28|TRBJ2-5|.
CASSFGWGETQYF
TGTGCCAGCAGTTTCGGCTGGGGAGAGACCCAGTACTTC
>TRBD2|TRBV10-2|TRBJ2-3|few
CASSEPGTSGAFTDTQYF
TGCGCCAGCAGTGAGCCAGGGACTAGCGGGGCTTTCACAGATACGCAGTATTTT
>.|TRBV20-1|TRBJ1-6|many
CSAPKEHSPLHF
TGCAGTGCGCCCAAGGAACATTCACCCCTCCACTTT
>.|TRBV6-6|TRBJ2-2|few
CASSHGTINTGELFF
TGTGCCAGCAGTCACGGGACAATCAACACCGGGGAGCTGTTTTTT
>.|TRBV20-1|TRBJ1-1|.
CSGHRQANTEAFF
TGCAGTGGGCACCGACAGGCGAACACTGAAGCTTTCTTT
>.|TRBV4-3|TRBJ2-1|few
CASSQLGDHEQFF
TGCGCCAGCAGCCAATTGGGGGATCATGAGCAGTTCTTC